The 27 T cell receptor beta chains listed next were all sequenced from one sample in a study of tumor-infiltrating lymphocytes in localized non-small cell lung cancer. Clones were sequenced by immunoSEQ multiplex PCR, and TCRdb holds only the in-frame ones, with some missing. The sample holds 15,000 to 20,000 clones, around 85% seen once. Sequencing was carried out using lung tumor tissue. The receptor source for this set is a human donor with non-small cell lung cancer.

The chain carries TRBV6-1 and TRBJ2-2; D not certain. Looked up from germline, CDR1 is MNHNS and CDR2 is SASEGT. The CDR3 totals 13 residues. The V and J ends lost 3 bases and 2 bases respectively, with 4 bases between them. CDR3 DNA: TGTGCCAGCAGTGACCCTAACACCGGGGAGCTGTTTTTT. This translates into CASSDPNTGELFF.

This rearrangement joins TRBV7-3 to TRBJ2-1; 13 positions match TRBD2. Unmatched junction bases numbered 6, after V lost 5 bases and J lost 8 bases. CDR1 SGHTA and CDR2 FQGTGA come from the germline V gene. CDR3 length: 15 amino acids. The CDR3 coding sequence is TGTGCCAGCAGCCCCGGACTAGCGGGAGCAGATGAGCAGTTCTTC. This gives the protein CASSPGLAGADEQFF.

The genes are TRBV11-2 and TRBJ2-1, with 9 bases aligning to TRBD1. The CDR3 consists of 15 residues. Germline CDR1 reads SGHAT; CDR2 reads FQNNGV. J was trimmed by 7 bases and V by 5 bases; bases with no gene match: 9. CDR3 sequence: CASSPDRGVFNEQFF. CDR3 DNA: TGTGCCAGCAGCCCGGACAGGGGAGTCTTTAATGAGCAGTTCTTC.

CDR3 residues: CASSSGGGYEQYF. The CDR3 coding sequence is TGTGCCAGCAGCTCGGGGGGCGGGTACGAGCAGTACTTC. The chain couples TRBV7-3 to TRBJ2-7; perhaps TRBD2 as D (7 bases). The CDR3 runs 13 residues. Between the trimmed V and J ends, which lost 4 bases and 4 bases, there was a span of 11 bases. The germline V gene encodes CDR1 SGHTA and CDR2 FQGTGA.

This clone counts as medium-sized (0.01 to 0.1%). V is TRBV15 and J is TRBJ2-3; 10 bases map to TRBD2. There are 17 residues in the CDR3. Germline CDR1 is LNHNV and CDR2 is YYDKDF (reference sequence). J gave up 4 bases and V 0 bases, and 7 bases lay outside the gene matches. CDR3 amino acids: CATSRDPSGRASDTQYF. CDR3 DNA sequence: TGTGCCACCAGCAGAGATCCGAGCGGGAGGGCCTCAGATACGCAGTATTTT.

The V call is TRBV6-1, the J call TRBJ2-3, with TRBD2 matching over 8 bases. V was pared by 6 bases and J by 2 bases, with 7 bases of the junction left unmatched. The CDR3 has 15 amino acids. Germline V gene sequence: CDR1 MNHNS, CDR2 SASEGT. CDR3 coding DNA: TGTGCCAGCAGATGGAGCGGGAGCTACACAGATACGCAGTATTTT. It specifies CASRWSGSYTDTQYF.

The gene calls are TRBV29-1 and TRBJ1-1; the D gene is possibly TRBD1 (5 bases). The CDR3 has 13 amino acids. V lost 3 bases to trimming and J lost 4 bases, with 12 bases between them. Germline V lookup: CDR1 SQVTM, CDR2 ANQGSEA. The CDR3 region is CSVDGGSATEAFF. The CDR3 nucleotides are TGCAGCGTTGACGGGGGAAGTGCCACTGAAGCTTTCTTT. The whole variable domain, filled in from reference TRBV29-1 and TRBJ1-1, reads SAVISQKPSRDICQRGTSLTIQCQVDSQVTMMFWYRQQPGQSLTLIATANQGSEATYESGFVIDKFPISRPNLTFSTLTVSNMSPEDSSIYLCSVDGGSATEAFFGQGTRLTVV.

Details on this clone: A junction end diverges from the germline sequence, so it may reflect a read error. The CDR3, as DNA: TGTGCCTGGAGTGTGACAGGGACCTACGAGCAGTGCTTC. As protein: CAWSVTGTYEQCF. The rearrangement links TRBV30 to TRBJ2-7, with TRBD1 identical over 7 bases. The CDR3 is 13 amino acids. Germline V CDR1 and CDR2: GTSNPN, SVGIG (reference sequence).

The chain joins TRBV6-4 to TRBJ2-7; tentatively, D is TRBD2 (6 bases). CDR1 MRHNA and CDR2 SNTAGT come from the germline V gene. The length of the CDR3 is 17 residues. Trimming cost V 2 bases and J 4 bases, with 21 bases left between them. CDR3 region: CASSDDFPGDFVYEQYF. The CDR3, as DNA: TGTGCCAGCAGTGACGACTTCCCGGGGGATTTTGTGTACGAGCAGTACTTC.

CDR3 coding DNA: TGTGCCAGCAGTCCAGGGTGGTCGACAGATACGCAGTATTTT. Residues: CASSPGWSTDTQYF. The chain has TRBV6-5 and TRBJ2-3; TRBD1 is a possible D gene (5 bases). The germline V and J ends were trimmed by 5 bases and 3 bases, with 12 bases remaining between them. This CDR3 has 14 residues. Germline V gives CDR1 MNHEY, CDR2 SVGAGI.

The chain employs TRBV2 and TRBJ1-3; maybe TRBD1 (5 bases). V was trimmed by 1 base and J by 8 bases, leaving 15 bases between them. The CDR3 loop spans 15 amino acids. Germline V lookup: CDR1 SNHLY, CDR2 FYNNEI. The CDR3 here is CASSEGTTIRDTIYF. In DNA, the CDR3 is TGTGCCAGCAGTGAAGGGACAACGATTAGGGACACCATATATTTT.

The chain has TRBV7-8 and TRBJ2-1; 7 bases match TRBD1. The V gene end was trimmed by 3 bases and the J gene end by 3 bases; junction bases not matched to a gene: 2. Germline V gives CDR1 SGHVS, CDR2 FQNEAQ. This CDR3 comprises 14 residues. DNA of the CDR3: TGTGCCAGCAGCTTCGGGACAGACTACAATGAGCAGTTCTTC. Its protein product is CASSFGTDYNEQFF.

This clone was counted once. The chain joins TRBV7-2 to TRBJ2-3; D is ambiguous. Germline CDR1 SGHTA, CDR2 FQGNSA. Trimming removed 1 base at V and 2 bases at J, with 13 bases between. The CDR3 covers 16 residues. This CDR3 reads CASSLVSALFTDTQYF. The CDR3 DNA follows: TGTGCCAGCAGCTTAGTATCAGCCCTTTTCACAGATACGCAGTATTTT.

The chain combines TRBV27 with TRBJ2-7; 8 bases are shared with TRBD1. From germline, CDR1 is MNHEY and CDR2 SMNVEV (reference sequence). The CDR3 loop spans 15 amino acids. The V and J ends lost 5 bases and 5 bases, in that order; junction bases with no gene match: 11. DNA of the CDR3: TGTGCCAGCAGTCGACGACAGGGGAAGTTCAACGAGCAGTACTTC. Translated, it gives CASSRRQGKFNEQYF.

The chain combines TRBV10-3 with TRBJ2-2, with a possible D match to TRBD2 (6 bases). The CDR3 contains 13 residues. The V gene's germline CDR1 is ENHRY and CDR2 SYGVKD. Trimming removed 10 bases from V and 2 bases from J, with 11 bases in between. CDR3 residues: CATGGVNTGELFF. DNA of the CDR3: TGTGCCACCGGCGGGGTAAACACCGGGGAGCTGTTTTTT.

This clone has only one observation. The chain carries TRBV2 and TRBJ2-5, with 7 bases identical to TRBD1. Per the germline V gene, CDR1 is SNHLY and CDR2 is FYNNEI. The CDR3 covers 13 residues. V gave up 6 bases and J gave up 1 base; unmatched junction bases: 2. The CDR3 sequence is CASRGTAQETQYF. The CDR3 nucleotides are TGTGCCAGCAGGGGGACAGCCCAAGAGACCCAGTACTTC.

The chain recombines TRBV29-1 with TRBJ1-1; the match to TRBD1 covers 7 bases. J lost 10 bases, V lost 4 bases, and 6 bases had no gene match. Germline lookup yields CDR1 SQVTM and CDR2 ANQGSEA. This CDR3 is 11 amino acids long. The CDR3, as DNA: TGCAGCGTTGCCGAACAGGGGACAGCTTTCTTT. Its translation: CSVAEQGTAFF.

V is TRBV7-2 and J is TRBJ2-3, with 11 positions matching TRBD2. With 3 bases clipped from V and 1 base from J, the junction kept 9 bases outside the gene matches. The germline V gene has CDR1 SGHTA and CDR2 FQGNSA. This CDR3 has 18 residues. CDR3 region: CASSLGTSGFRGTDTQYF. The CDR3 DNA reads as TGTGCCAGCAGCTTGGGGACTAGCGGATTCCGGGGCACAGATACGCAGTATTTT.

This chain connects TRBV1 to TRBJ2-7; the DNA was not used to check the table's D call, TRBD1. TRBV1 is listed as a pseudogene. The length of the CDR3 is 15 residues. CDR3 residues: CTSSQGAGECHEQYF. The CDR3, as DNA: TGCACCAGCAGCCAAGGGGCAGGGGAGTGCCACGAGCAGTACTTC.

The chain carries TRBV27 and TRBJ2-7; 10 bases match TRBD1. CDR1 MNHEY and CDR2 SMNVEV come from the germline V gene (reference sequence). The CDR3 totals 12 residues. Trimming cost V 10 bases and J 4 bases; bases outside gene matches: 4. CDR3: CAIGTGEYEQYF. The DNA for the CDR3 is TGTGCCATAGGGACAGGGGAATACGAGCAGTACTTC.

The chain recombines TRBV4-1 with TRBJ2-1; no firm D call. V lost 0 bases to trimming and J lost 4 bases, with 7 bases between them. The CDR3 runs to 14 residues. The germline gives CDR1 MGHRA, CDR2 YSYEKL. CDR3 in DNA: TGCGCCAGCAGCCAAGACCGGGTGTACAATGAGCAGTTCTTC. This codes for CASSQDRVYNEQFF.

The J gene is TRBJ2-1, the V gene TRBV5-4, with D unresolved. Germline V CDR1 and CDR2: SGHNT, YYREEE (reference sequence). This CDR3 contains 15 residues. V gave up 0 bases and J gave up 0 bases, with 7 bases separating them. The CDR3 DNA reads as TGTGCCAGCAGCTTGGATTTTAGCTCCTACAATGAGCAGTTCTTC. Its protein product is CASSLDFSSYNEQFF.

The chain recombines TRBV19 with TRBJ1-1; D gene uncertain. Germline values: CDR1 LNHDA, CDR2 SQIVND (reference sequence). CDR3 length: 13 residues. V lost 5 bases and J lost 3, with 10 bases in between. For the CDR3, the DNA is TGTGCCAGTAGTTTCCAGCGGGACACTGAAGCTTTCTTT. It encodes CASSFQRDTEAFF.

The chain combines TRBV19 with TRBJ2-5; 7 bases are shared with TRBD2. V trimming: 7 bases; J trimming: 5 bases; junction bases outside the gene matches: 19. This CDR3 is built from 17 residues. Per germline, CDR1 LNHDA and CDR2 SQIVND (reference sequence). The CDR3 DNA reads as TGTGCCAGTACCCTCAGCGGTGGTGCCGCCGGGGGGGAGACCCAGTACTTC. Translation: CASTLSGGAAGGETQYF.

V and J are TRBV23-1 and TRBJ2-5, with a weak D call TRBD2 (5 bases). TRBV23-1 is an ORF; its function is uncertain. V was pared by 1 base and J by 5 bases, with 14 bases between. This CDR3 contains 15 residues. The CDR3 loop reads CASSQFQWRMETQYF. CDR3 nucleotides: TGCGCCAGCAGTCAATTCCAGTGGAGGATGGAGACCCAGTACTTC.

A word on this clone: Its ends do not fully match the called genes, so a read error is possible. This chain connects TRBV6-1 to TRBJ2-2; the D gene is possibly TRBD2 (5 bases). The CDR3 is 11 amino acids. Germline-derived CDR1 and CDR2 are MNHNS and SASEGT. This CDR3 is CASSDLLERFF. CDR3 coding DNA: TGTGCCAGCAGTGACCTACTAGAGCGGTTTTTT.

The chain employs TRBV28 and TRBJ1-5; no clear D gene. CDR1 is MDHEN, CDR2 SYDVKM, per germline. Trimming removed 4 bases from V and 3 bases from J, with 10 bases in between. This CDR3 has 14 amino acids. CDR3 in amino acids: CASSSGRINQPQHF. The CDR3 DNA reads as TGTGCCAGCAGTTCCGGACGGATCAATCAGCCCCAGCATTTT.